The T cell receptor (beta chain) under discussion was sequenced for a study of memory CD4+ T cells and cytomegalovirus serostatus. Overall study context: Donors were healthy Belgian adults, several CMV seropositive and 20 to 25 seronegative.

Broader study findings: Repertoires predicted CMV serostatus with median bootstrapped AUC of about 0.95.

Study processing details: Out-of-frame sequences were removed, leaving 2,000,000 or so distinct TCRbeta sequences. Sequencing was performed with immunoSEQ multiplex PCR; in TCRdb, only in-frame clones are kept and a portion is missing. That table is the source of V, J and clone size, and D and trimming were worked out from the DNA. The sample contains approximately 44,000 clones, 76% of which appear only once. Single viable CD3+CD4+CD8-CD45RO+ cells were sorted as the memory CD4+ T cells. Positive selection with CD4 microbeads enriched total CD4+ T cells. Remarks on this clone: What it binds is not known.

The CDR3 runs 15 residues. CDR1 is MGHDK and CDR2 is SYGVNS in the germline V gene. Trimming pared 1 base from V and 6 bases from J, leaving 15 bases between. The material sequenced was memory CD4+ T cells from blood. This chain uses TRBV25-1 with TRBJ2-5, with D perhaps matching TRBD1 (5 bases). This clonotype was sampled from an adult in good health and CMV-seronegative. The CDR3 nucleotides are TGTGCCAGCAGTGAATTTAATTCTCTGGGGCAGACCCAGTACTTC. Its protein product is CASSEFNSLGQTQYF. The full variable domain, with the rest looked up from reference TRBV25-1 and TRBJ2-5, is EADIYQTPRYLVIGTGKKITLECSQTMGHDKMYWYQQDPGMELHLIHYSYGVNSTEKGDLSSESTVSRIRTEHFPLTLESARPSHTSQYLCASSEFNSLGQTQYFGPGTRLLVL.